A selection of T cell receptor beta chains follows, all from one sample in a study of shared clonotypes between healthy human individuals. TCRdb's copy holds only in-frame clones and misses some; the assay was immunoSEQ multiplex PCR. This sample has millions of clones; 90% to 95% occur once, and the top ten carry 0.39%. The sample comprised naive CD4+ T cells from PBMCs. The receptor source for this set is a man younger than 30 in good health. Some clones in this sample may be carry-over from other donors' samples. Each CDR3 is given with its conserved first and last residue. A D gene is named only where the DNA matches it firmly. A clone size is listed for some rows: how often the clone was seen (once, few, many), or a class if it is expanded.

d_call	v_call	j_call	clone_size	cdr3_nt	cdr3_aa
TRBD1	TRBV18	TRBJ2-1	-	TGTGCCAGCTCACCCCAGGGGGATGAGCAGTTCTTC	CASSPQGDEQFF
-	TRBV4-3	TRBJ2-7	-	TGCGCCAGCAGCCAGGGTAGGAGCTCCTACGAGCAGTACTTC	CASSQGRSSYEQYF
TRBD1	TRBV6-1	TRBJ2-1	once	TGTGCCAGCTCCGGACAGGCTAGGCCCTACAATGAGCAGTTCTTC	CASSGQARPYNEQFF
TRBD2	TRBV9	TRBJ2-5	-	TGTGCCAGCAGCGTGACTAGCGGGACTACCAGGGAGACCCAGTACTTC	CASSVTSGTTRETQYF
TRBD1	TRBV10-3	TRBJ2-7	-	TGTGCCATCAGTGATCGGACAGGGGCCTCCTACGAGCAGTACTTC	CAISDRTGASYEQYF
-	TRBV30	TRBJ1-4	-	TGTGCCTGGACCGGGGCCAGGGGAAGTGAAAAACTGTTTTTT	CAWTGARGSEKLFF
TRBD1	TRBV6-5	TRBJ1-1	-	TGTGCCAGCAGTTACCAGATCAGCGGGACAGCGACTCGGGCTTTCTTT	CASSYQISGTATRAFF
-	TRBV20-1	TRBJ1-2	-	TGCAGTGCCGGTGAAAACTATGGCTACACCTTC	CSAGENYGYTF
TRBD1	TRBV10-3	TRBJ2-5	-	TGTGCCATCAGCGCGACAGGGGACCAAGAGACCCAGTACTTC	CAISATGDQETQYF
TRBD2	TRBV5-4	TRBJ2-7	-	TGTGCCAGCAGCTTGGCCTGGGGAGGGCGCTCCTACGAGCAGTACTTC	CASSLAWGGRSYEQYF
-	TRBV28	TRBJ2-7	-	TGTGCCAGCAACCTACCGGGACTGGGCTCCTACGAGCAGTACTTC	CASNLPGLGSYEQYF
-	TRBV6-1	TRBJ1-2	-	TGTGCCAGCACCCCACGGGCCATAGCTAACTATGGCTACACCTTC	CASTPRAIANYGYTF
TRBD2	TRBV29-1	TRBJ2-1	-	TGCAGCGTTATCAGCCGGGACTATATCCATGAGCAGTTCTTC	CSVISRDYIHEQFF
-	TRBV28	TRBJ2-6	-	TGTGCCAGCAGTTTAGCAGGAGCTGGGGCCAACGTCCTGACTTTC	CASSLAGAGANVLTF
TRBD2	TRBV4-2	TRBJ2-1	-	TGTGCCAGCAGCCAAGATCTGGCCAGCGGGAGGGGGAAAGAGCAGTTCTTC	CASSQDLASGRGKEQFF
-	TRBV7-3	TRBJ1-3	-	TGTGCCAGCCAGAGAAGGGCAGGGGCTGGAAACACCATATATTTT	CASQRRAGAGNTIYF
TRBD1	TRBV5-1	TRBJ2-7	-	TGCGCCAGCAGCATAACCGGGACAGGGCGCGCAGGCGAGCAGTACTTC	CASSITGTGRAGEQYF
-	TRBV5-6	TRBJ2-3	-	TGTGCCAGCAGCTTTCGTATTGGCAGGGCTGGAGATACGCAGTATTTT	CASSFRIGRAGDTQYF
TRBD1	TRBV5-4	TRBJ2-1	once	TGTGCCAGCAGCGCGGGACAGGGGGCCTACAATGAGCAGTTCTTC	CASSAGQGAYNEQFF
-	TRBV5-1	TRBJ1-4	-	TGCGCCAGCAGCTTAGGCGGCACTAATGAAAAACTGTTTTTT	CASSLGGTNEKLFF
-	TRBV5-1	TRBJ2-5	-	TGCGCCAGCAGCCGGGACCAGGGGACCGACGCACTCCAAGAGACCCAGTACTTC	CASSRDQGTDALQETQYF
TRBD2	TRBV11-2	TRBJ2-3	-	TGTGCCAGCAGCTCCCAGGCGGGAGGTTCCACAGATACGCAGTATTTT	CASSSQAGGSTDTQYF
TRBD2	TRBV19	TRBJ2-7	-	TGTGCCAGTAGTATAGATTATTCCGGGACTAGTATGTACGAGCAGTACTTC	CASSIDYSGTSMYEQYF
-	TRBV5-1	TRBJ1-1	-	TGCGCCAGCAGCGCAGATGCGGGTGAAGCTTTCTTT	CASSADAGEAFF
-	TRBV6-5	TRBJ1-5	-	TGTGCCAGCAGTTCCGGCAATCAGCCCCAGCATTTT	CASSSGNQPQHF
-	TRBV11-3	TRBJ2-1	-	TGTGCCAGCAGCTTTAGGGGTTCTCACAATGAGCAGTTCTTC	CASSFRGSHNEQFF
TRBD1	TRBV5-1	TRBJ1-1	-	TGCGCCAGCAGCCGCAGGGGCAGGGGGCCTTCAACTGAAGCTTTCTTT	CASSRRGRGPSTEAFF
TRBD1	TRBV6-1	TRBJ1-5	-	TGTGCCACGAGGACAGGGGTCCAGCCCCAGCATTTT	CATRTGVQPQHF